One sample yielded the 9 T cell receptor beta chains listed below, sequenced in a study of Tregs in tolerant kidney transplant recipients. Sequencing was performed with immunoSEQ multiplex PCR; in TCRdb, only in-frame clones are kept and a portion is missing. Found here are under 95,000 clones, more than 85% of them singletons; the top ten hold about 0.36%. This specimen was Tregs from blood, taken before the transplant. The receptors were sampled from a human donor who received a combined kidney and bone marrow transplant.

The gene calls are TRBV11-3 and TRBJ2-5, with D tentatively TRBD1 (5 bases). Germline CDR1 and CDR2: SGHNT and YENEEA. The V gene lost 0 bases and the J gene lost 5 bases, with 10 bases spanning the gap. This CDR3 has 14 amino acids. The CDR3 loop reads CASSLDRVGETQYF. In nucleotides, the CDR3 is TGTGCCAGCAGCTTAGACAGGGTAGGGGAGACCCAGTACTTC.

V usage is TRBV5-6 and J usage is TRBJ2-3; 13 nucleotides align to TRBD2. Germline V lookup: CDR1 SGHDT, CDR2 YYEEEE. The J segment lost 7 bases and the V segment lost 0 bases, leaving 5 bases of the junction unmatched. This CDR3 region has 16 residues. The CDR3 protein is CASSLAGLAGINTQYF. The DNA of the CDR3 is TGTGCCAGCAGCTTGGCGGGACTAGCGGGAATAAATACGCAGTATTTT.

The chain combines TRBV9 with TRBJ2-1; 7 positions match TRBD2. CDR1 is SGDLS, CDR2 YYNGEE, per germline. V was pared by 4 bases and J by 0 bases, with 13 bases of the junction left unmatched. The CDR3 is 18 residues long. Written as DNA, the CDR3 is TGTGCCAGCAGCCACCCTTTTGTGGGAGGGAGCTCCTACAATGAGCAGTTCTTC. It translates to CASSHPFVGGSSYNEQFF.

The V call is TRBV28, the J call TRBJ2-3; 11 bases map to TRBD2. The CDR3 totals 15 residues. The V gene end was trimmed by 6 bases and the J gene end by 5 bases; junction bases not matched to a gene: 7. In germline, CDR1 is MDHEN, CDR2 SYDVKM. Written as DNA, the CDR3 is TGTGCCAGCAGCTCCAGAGGACTAGCGGGAGATACGCAGTATTTT. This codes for CASSSRGLAGDTQYF.

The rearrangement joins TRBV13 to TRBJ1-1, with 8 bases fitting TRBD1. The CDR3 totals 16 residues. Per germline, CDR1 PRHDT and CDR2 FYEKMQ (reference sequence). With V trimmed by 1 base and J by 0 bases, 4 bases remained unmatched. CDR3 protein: CASSLETGVLNTEAFF. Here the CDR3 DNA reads TGTGCCAGCAGCTTAGAGACAGGGGTCTTGAACACTGAAGCTTTCTTT.

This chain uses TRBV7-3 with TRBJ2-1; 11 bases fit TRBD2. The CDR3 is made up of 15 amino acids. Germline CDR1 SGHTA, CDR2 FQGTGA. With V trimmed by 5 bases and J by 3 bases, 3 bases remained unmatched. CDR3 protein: CASSPGLAVYNEQFF. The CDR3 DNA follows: TGTGCCAGCAGCCCGGGACTAGCGGTCTACAATGAGCAGTTCTTC.

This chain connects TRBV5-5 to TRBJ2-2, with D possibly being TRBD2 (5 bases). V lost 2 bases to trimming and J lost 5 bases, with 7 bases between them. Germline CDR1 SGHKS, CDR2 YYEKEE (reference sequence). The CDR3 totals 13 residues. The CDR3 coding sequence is TGTGCCAGCAGCTTACGGAGGACCGGGGAGCTGTTTTTT. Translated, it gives CASSLRRTGELFF.

CDR3 in DNA: TGTGCCAGTAGTAGGGGAGGAGCATACGAGCAGTACTTC. This gives the protein CASSRGGAYEQYF. The chain couples TRBV19 to TRBJ2-7; possible D gene TRBD2, 6 bases. CDR1 and CDR2 (germline): LNHDA, SQIVND (reference sequence). V shed 4 bases and J shed 4 bases, with 11 bases lying between them. The CDR3 runs to 13 residues.

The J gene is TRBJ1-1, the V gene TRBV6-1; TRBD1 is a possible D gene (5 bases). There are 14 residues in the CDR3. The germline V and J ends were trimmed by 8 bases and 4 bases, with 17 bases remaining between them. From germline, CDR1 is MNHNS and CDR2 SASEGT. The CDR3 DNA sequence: TGTGCCAGCGCCTTGGAGGGGAAGGGCACTGAAGCTTTCTTT. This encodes CASALEGKGTEAFF.